The 9 T cell receptor beta chains given below trace back to one sample, sequenced in a study of CD8+ T cells in alopecia areata (dated by TCRdb to the late 2010s). What the time point label conveys for this sample: baseline before oral tofacitinib. Receptor libraries were prepared by the immunoSEQ multiplex PCR assay. To provide template for TCR sequencing, every sample had RNA extracted and reverse transcribed into cDNA. In TCRdb, the immuneACCESS table is reduced to in-frame sequences with V and J assigned. These tables do not hold every clone; where another copy was compared, an unresolved V gene accounts for under half, and the others remain unexplained. Across this sample there are over 50,000 clones, with approximately 43% seen only once. Roughly a sixth of the sample lies in the top ten. The sample consisted of CD8+ T cells sorted from blood, taken at week 0. The receptors here all came from a human donor with alopecia areata.

CDR3: CASSLGFDTQYF. Here the CDR3 DNA reads TGTGCCAGCAGCTTAGGTTTCGATACGCAGTATTTT. This chain links TRBV7-2 with TRBJ2-3; D ambiguous. The CDR3 has 12 residues. The V and J ends lost 1 base and 6 bases respectively, with 5 bases between them. Germline CDR1 and CDR2: SGHTA and FQGNSA.

The CDR3 here is CAWRKTSDWGETQYF. DNA for the CDR3: TGTGCCTGGAGAAAGACTAGCGACTGGGGAGAGACCCAGTACTTC. This chain connects TRBV30 to TRBJ2-5; TRBD2 matches 8 bases. The germline V gene encodes CDR1 GTSNPN and CDR2 SVGIG (reference sequence). This CDR3 is built from 15 residues. V shed 3 bases, J shed 4 bases, and the junction held 10 bases outside the gene matches.

This clone is medium-sized (0.01 to 0.1%) in the sample. The V call is TRBV10-2, the J call TRBJ2-1; no reliable D call. Trimming pared 0 bases from V and 2 bases from J, leaving 8 bases between. This CDR3 region has 15 residues. Germline V CDR1 and CDR2: WSHSY, SAAADI. The CDR3 sequence is CASSESAEPYNEQFF. The CDR3 DNA sequence: TGCGCCAGCAGTGAGTCGGCGGAGCCCTACAATGAGCAGTTCTTC.

J is TRBJ2-5 and V is TRBV11-2; the D call may be TRBD1 or TRBD2 (5 bases each). Matching the DNA end better, TRBJ2-7 makes the J call doubtful. The CDR3 runs 13 residues. Germline V gives CDR1 SGHAT, CDR2 FQNNGV. This CDR3 reads CASTLRGAYEQYF. In DNA form, the CDR3 reads TGTGCCAGCACCCTGAGAGGGGCCTACGAGCAGTACTTC.

J is TRBJ1-1 and V is TRBV19; TRBD1 is a possible D gene (6 bases). CDR3 length equals 17 residues. CDR1 and CDR2 (germline): LNHDA, SQIVND (reference sequence). Trimming took 2 bases from V and 0 from J, leaving 16 bases between them. The CDR3 coding sequence is TGTGCCAGTAGTATAAGCCCCGGGACACCTGTGAACACTGAAGCTTTCTTT. This encodes CASSISPGTPVNTEAFF.

This clone occurred a few times. The genes are TRBV29-1 and TRBJ2-7, with 12 positions matching TRBD2. Germline CDR1 and CDR2: SQVTM and ANQGSEA. The CDR3 sequence is 13 residues long. The trim removed 4 bases at V and 4 bases at J, leaving 2 bases unmatched. The DNA of the CDR3 is TGCAGCGTTGTAGGGACTAGCGGGTACGAGCAGTACTTC. It specifies CSVVGTSGYEQYF.

The rearrangement links TRBV14 to TRBJ2-3; 9 bases agree with TRBD2. Germline loops: CDR1 SGHDN, CDR2 FVKESK. The CDR3 is 17 amino acids. Trimming at V came to 2 bases and at J to 2 bases, leaving 8 bases not matched to a gene. CDR3 in DNA: TGTGCCAGCAGCCAACTTTTCGCGGGAGGGCCCACAGATACGCAGTATTTT. Protein sequence: CASSQLFAGGPTDTQYF.

The chain links TRBV6-5 to TRBJ2-1, with 10 positions matching TRBD2. Trimming cost V 4 bases and J 7 bases; bases outside gene matches: 4. Germline V gives CDR1 MNHEY, CDR2 SVGAGI. This CDR3 spans 14 amino acids. The DNA of the CDR3 is TGTGCCAGCAGTTCCGGACTAGCGGCGAATGAGCAGTTCTTC. Its translation is CASSSGLAANEQFF.

This rearrangement joins TRBV30 to TRBJ2-4; possible D gene TRBD1, 6 bases. V was shortened by 4 bases and J by 8 bases, with 12 bases between the two germline ends. The CDR3 has 12 amino acids. Per germline, CDR1 GTSNPN and CDR2 SVGIG (reference sequence). CDR3 loop: CAWIGDMDIQYF. CDR3 nucleotides: TGTGCCTGGATTGGGGACATGGACATTCAGTACTTC.